The 18 T cell receptor beta chains reported below all come from one sample, sequenced in a study of T cell repertoires in cytomegalovirus infection. TCRdb fed the reads into MiXCR, producing one record per CDR3 protein. This table holds about 180,000 distinct CDR3 sequences, under 15% found once. The sample taken for sequencing was PBMCs. These receptors originate from a human donor in good health (CMV status not recorded). Some clones in this sample may be carry-over from other donors' samples.

This clonotype appeared many times. The J gene is TRBJ2-1, the V gene TRBV5-4, with 8 bases identical to TRBD2. The CDR3 covers 16 residues. The V gene's germline CDR1 is SGHNT and CDR2 YYREEE (reference sequence). V shed 4 bases, J shed 0 bases, and the junction held 6 bases outside the gene matches. The CDR3, as DNA: TGTGCCAGCAGCCAACCGAGCGGGGGCTCCTACAATGAGCAGTTCTTC. This translates into CASSQPSGGSYNEQFF.

This clonotype was recorded many times. This chain joins TRBV7-2 and TRBJ1-5; the D is unclear. The CDR3 contains 12 residues. Trimming removed 8 bases from V and 8 bases from J, with 13 bases in between. Germline V gives CDR1 SGHTA, CDR2 FQGNSA. CDR3 region: CASGKYSEPQHF. In nucleotides, the CDR3 is TGTGCCAGCGGAAAATACTCGGAGCCCCAGCATTTT.

This clonotype occurred many times. The CDR3 sequence is CASSLKGLSGANVLTF. CDR3 DNA sequence: TGTGCCAGCAGCTTAAAAGGACTCTCTGGGGCCAACGTCCTGACTTTC. The V call is TRBV7-9, the J call TRBJ2-6; tentatively, D is TRBD2 (5 bases). The germline V gene has CDR1 SEHNR and CDR2 FQNEAQ (reference sequence). With 2 bases removed from V and 0 bases from J, the gap between germline ends came to 8 bases. The CDR3 consists of 16 residues.

This clonotype was seen at least ten times. The rearrangement links TRBV6-5 to TRBJ2-7, with D tentatively TRBD2 (6 bases). The CDR3 runs to 14 residues. V was shortened by 2 bases and J by 0 bases, with 8 bases between the two germline ends. The germline gives CDR1 MNHEY, CDR2 SVGAGI. CDR3 region: CASSYGRDSYEQYF. The CDR3 bases are TGTGCCAGCAGTTACGGGCGGGACTCCTACGAGCAGTACTTC.

The rearrangement joins TRBV11-2 to TRBJ2-3; D is ambiguous. The CDR3 is made up of 15 amino acids. V shed 1 base and J shed 0 bases, with 8 bases lying between them. CDR1 is SGHAT, CDR2 FQNNGV, per germline. The CDR3 spells CASSLVGRSTDTQYF. The CDR3 DNA follows: TGTGCCAGCAGCTTAGTGGGCAGAAGCACAGATACGCAGTATTTT.

In this sample, this clonotype turned up a few times. The V call is TRBV4-2, the J call TRBJ2-1; 13 nucleotides align to TRBD2. CDR3 length: 16 residues. V gave up 1 base and J gave up 5 bases; unmatched junction bases: 2. In germline, CDR1 is LGHNA, CDR2 YNFKEQ. For the CDR3, the DNA is TGTGCCAGCAGCCAAGGGGGGACTAGCGGGGACAATGAGCAGTTCTTC. Translated, it gives CASSQGGTSGDNEQFF.

This clonotype showed up many times. The rearrangement links TRBV11-3 to TRBJ1-1, with a possible D match to TRBD1 (6 bases). Trimming removed 4 bases from V and 2 bases from J, with 17 bases in between. The germline V gene encodes CDR1 SGHNT and CDR2 YENEEA. CDR3 length: 16 amino acids. CDR3 sequence reads: CASSYPRGGHNTEAFF. CDR3 bases: TGTGCCAGCAGCTACCCCCGGGGGGGGCATAACACTGAAGCTTTCTTT.

This clonotype was observed many times. One end of the junction varies from germline; a read error may be responsible. This chain uses TRBV6-2 or TRBV6-3 with TRBJ2-1; no firm D call. The CDR3 runs to 15 residues. Per the germline V gene, CDR1 is MNHEY and CDR2 is SVGEGT. CDR3 nucleotide sequence: TGTGCCAGCATTTACGACTCGAGATCCTACAATGAGCAGTTCTTC. Translating gives CASIYDSRSYNEQFF.

The V call is TRBV20-1, the J call TRBJ1-6; D remains ambiguous. Germline V gene sequence: CDR1 DFQATT, CDR2 SNEGSKA (reference sequence). V was pared by 5 bases and J by 10 bases, with 15 bases between. This CDR3 is built from 13 residues. The CDR3 nucleotides read TGCAGTGCTCCTCCGGGGTTTAGATCACCCCTCCACTTT. Protein product: CSAPPGFRSPLHF.

This clonotype has just a few counts. The J gene is TRBJ2-5, the V gene TRBV9; 7 nucleotides align to TRBD2. Unmatched junction bases numbered 5, after V lost 4 bases and J lost 5 bases. This CDR3 has 13 residues. Per germline, CDR1 SGDLS and CDR2 YYNGEE. For the CDR3, the DNA is TGTGCCAGCAGCCCTCGACTAGCTGAGACCCAGTACTTC. This translates into CASSPRLAETQYF.

This chain links TRBV25-1 with TRBJ2-3; D unclear. The CDR3 is made up of 12 amino acids. Germline V gene sequence: CDR1 MGHDK, CDR2 SYGVNS. The V and J ends lost 3 bases and 6 bases respectively, with 7 bases between them. The CDR3 spells CASSEFADTQYF. CDR3 nucleotide sequence: TGTGCCAGCAGTGAGTTCGCGGATACGCAGTATTTT. The whole variable domain, remainder taken from reference TRBV25-1 and TRBJ2-3, is EADIYQTPRYLVIGTGKKITLECSQTMGHDKMYWYQQDPGMELHLIHYSYGVNSTEKGDLSSESTVSRIRTEHFPLTLESARPSHTSQYLCASSEFADTQYFGPGTRLTVL.

This clonotype was seen ten or more times. V is TRBV7-2 and J is TRBJ1-2; no reliable D call. Between the trimmed V and J ends, which lost 2 bases and 0 bases, there was a span of 7 bases. The CDR3 extends over 14 amino acids. The germline CDR1 and CDR2 sequences are SGHTA and FQGNSA. CDR3 DNA sequence: TGTGCCAGCAGCTTAACGGTAGCTAACTATGGCTACACCTTC. Protein product: CASSLTVANYGYTF.

V gene TRBV19 combines with J gene TRBJ1-1; unclear D gene. The length of the CDR3 is 14 residues. The V and J ends lost 2 bases and 4 bases respectively, with 11 bases between them. The germline gives CDR1 LNHDA, CDR2 SQIVND (reference sequence). CDR3 in amino acids: CASSIRRGGTEAFF. DNA for the CDR3: TGTGCCAGTAGTATAAGGAGAGGTGGCACTGAAGCTTTCTTT.

This clonotype has only a few counts. The rearrangement links TRBV20-1 to TRBJ1-2; possibly TRBD1 for D (5 bases). The germline CDR1 and CDR2 sequences are DFQATT and SNEGSKA (reference sequence). The CDR3 extends over 12 amino acids. The ends were cut back, 6 bases at V and 12 bases at J, with 20 bases in the middle. CDR3 sequence (DNA): TGCAGTGCAAACCGGGACTTTGACCAACACACCTTC. This sequence encodes CSANRDFDQHTF.

This clonotype was seen more than once but under ten times. The CDR3 DNA is TGTGCCAGCAGCTTGGGGAGGGCCGAGGAGACCCAGTACTTC. It yields the protein CASSLGRAEETQYF. J is TRBJ2-5 and V is TRBV11-2; 7 nucleotides match TRBD2. The germline V gene encodes CDR1 SGHAT and CDR2 FQNNGV. Losses at the gene ends were 3 bases for V and 5 bases for J; bases not matched to a gene: 6. This CDR3 has 14 amino acids. Using reference TRBV11-2 and TRBJ2-5 for the parts outside the CDR3, the full variable domain is EAGVAQSPRYKIIEKRQSVAFWCNPISGHATLYWYQQILGQGPKLLIQFQNNGVVDDSQLPKDRFSAERLKGVDSTLKIQPAKLEDSAVYLCASSLGRAEETQYFGPGTRLLVL.

This clonotype has only a few counts. This chain joins TRBV20-1 and TRBJ2-1, with a weak D call TRBD1 (6 bases). Germline V gene lookup returns CDR1 DFQATT and CDR2 SNEGSKA (reference sequence). Trimming pared 0 bases from V and 9 bases from J, leaving 12 bases between. The CDR3 extends over 13 amino acids. CDR3 DNA sequence: TGCAGTGCTAGAGATGGGGGCGAGGTTGAGCAGTTCTTC. Its protein is CSARDGGEVEQFF.

This clonotype turned up a few times. The chain is built from TRBV4-1 and TRBJ1-1; D may be TRBD1 (5 bases). This CDR3 is built from 16 residues. The germline V gene encodes CDR1 MGHRA and CDR2 YSYEKL. Trimming pared 3 bases from V and 3 bases from J, leaving 17 bases between. CDR3 in amino acids: CASSHSRTREDTEAFF. The CDR3 DNA reads TGCGCCAGCAGCCATTCTCGGACCAGGGAGGACACTGAAGCTTTCTTT.

Many counts were recorded for this clonotype. The chain has TRBV7-2 and TRBJ1-1, with a possible D match to TRBD1 (5 bases). V dropped 5 bases and J dropped 4 bases, with 20 bases sitting between them. Looked up from germline, CDR1 is SGHTA and CDR2 is FQGNSA. The length of the CDR3 is 16 residues. CDR3 coding DNA: TGTGCCAGCAGCCCCCGGGACCCATTCGGGGGCACTGAAGCTTTCTTT. Residues: CASSPRDPFGGTEAFF.